This T cell receptor beta chain was captured in a study of beta chain features in type 1 diabetes. The CDR3 spans 13 residues. CDR1 SGDLS and CDR2 YYNGEE come from the germline V gene. V lost 1 base to trimming and J lost 5 bases, with 7 bases between them. Expressed TCRB transcripts got sequenced, as all isolated RNA was reverse transcribed. Profiling relied on immunoSEQ multiplex PCR, and the TCRdb table lists in-frame clones only, not all of them. The sample records 640,000 or so clones, about 14% being singletons. Once sorted, every population was more than 98% pure. Findings and limits, study-wide: Among all four CD4+ subsets, Type 1 diabetes patients had TCRB CDR3s that were moderately but significantly shorter. Whether TCRB rearrangement is influenced by HLA type was left unresolved in this analysis. The study found that naive, central memory and Treg TCRB repertoires appeared more similar in patients than in healthy donors.

About this clone: Its antigen is not identified.

The TCR was taken from a man between 18 and 35 years old with type 1 diabetes. This chain links TRBV9 with TRBJ2-1; D gene ambiguous. The source material was naive CD4+ T cells from blood. This CDR3 is CASSVQRHNEQFF. The DNA of the CDR3 is TGTGCCAGCAGCGTACAGCGACACAATGAGCAGTTCTTC.